Listed below are T cell receptor beta chains from one sample, sequenced in a study of cytomegalovirus exposure and HLA in healthy donors. TCRdb's copy holds only in-frame clones and misses some; the assay was immunoSEQ multiplex PCR. The sample holds 160,000 or so clones, 80% seen once. Specimen: PBMCs. Receptor source: a man aged 18 to 29 in good health and CMV-seropositive. CDR3s include the opening cysteine and the closing phenylalanine or tryptophan. The D gene is left open where the match is weak. A clone size is listed for some rows: how often the clone was seen (once, few, many), or a class if it is expanded.

size,J,V,D,CDR3,DNA
NA,TRBJ2-7,TRBV7-2,NA,CASSLWQGTYEQYF,TGTGCCAGCAGCTTATGGCAGGGGACCTACGAGCAGTACTTC
NA,TRBJ2-1,TRBV2,NA,CASSRTSGGGKEQFF,TGTGCCAGCAGTAGGACTAGTGGGGGGGGCAAAGAGCAGTTCTTC
once,TRBJ2-7,TRBV6-1,NA,CASRHGYYEQYF,TGTGCCAGCAGACACGGGTACTACGAGCAGTACTTC
NA,TRBJ2-5,TRBV5-1,TRBD1,CASRKGQGVAQYF,TGCGCCAGCAGGAAGGGACAGGGGGTGGCCCAGTACTTC
NA,TRBJ1-1,TRBV6-1,TRBD1,CASRGNRGTEAFF,TGTGCCAGCAGGGGCAACAGGGGGACTGAAGCTTTCTTT
NA,TRBJ1-1,TRBV2,NA,CASSEEGGDPEAFF,TGTGCCAGCAGTGAAGAAGGGGGAGACCCTGAAGCTTTCTTT
once,TRBJ2-7,TRBV11-2,TRBD1,CASRGTGLYEQYF,TGTGCCAGCAGAGGGACAGGGCTCTACGAGCAGTACTTC
many,TRBJ2-2,TRBV5-4,TRBD2,CASSLDSGRETGELFF,TGTGCCAGCAGCTTGGATAGCGGGAGAGAAACCGGGGAGCTGTTTTTT
NA,TRBJ2-3,TRBV10-3,NA,CAISESLASPSTDTQYF,TGTGCCATCAGTGAGTCTTTAGCTAGCCCTAGCACAGATACGCAGTATTTT
NA,TRBJ2-2,TRBV6-1,TRBD1,CASWGRGILGELFF,TGTGCCAGCTGGGGCAGGGGGATTTTAGGGGAGCTGTTTTTT
few,TRBJ1-2,TRBV4-2,NA,CASSQGGSGYTF,TGTGCCAGCAGCCAAGGCGGGAGCGGCTACACCTTC
NA,TRBJ2-1,TRBV7-9,NA,CASSLRRPLASGNEQFF,TGTGCCAGCAGCTTAAGACGCCCGCTCGCCTCCGGGAATGAGCAGTTCTTC
NA,TRBJ2-2,TRBV27,TRBD2,CASSISGSNTGELFF,TGTGCCAGCAGTATTAGCGGGTCGAACACCGGGGAGCTGTTTTTT
NA,TRBJ1-1,TRBV29-1,TRBD1,CSVGSGQERSTEAFF,TGCAGCGTGGGGTCCGGACAGGAAAGATCCACTGAAGCTTTCTTT
NA,TRBJ2-3,TRBV2,TRBD1,CASSYRGSLPTDTQYF,TGTGCCAGCAGCTACAGGGGGTCTCTCCCCACAGATACGCAGTATTTT
NA,TRBJ1-1,TRBV2,NA,CASRGGTRSLSEAFF,TGTGCCAGCAGGGGGGGAACGAGGTCCTTATCGGAAGCTTTCTTT
few,TRBJ2-5,TRBV28,NA,CASRLSAQAETQYF,TGTGCCAGCAGGCTGTCTGCGCAGGCGGAGACCCAGTACTTC
NA,TRBJ1-2,TRBV10-3,TRBD1,CAISADRVHGYTF,TGTGCCATCAGTGCCGACAGGGTGCATGGCTACACCTTC
NA,TRBJ2-2,TRBV7-9,NA,CASSPGTNTGELFF,TGTGCCAGCAGCCCCGGGACTAACACCGGGGAGCTGTTTTTT
NA,TRBJ2-1,TRBV4-2,NA,CASSQAPGDYNEQFF,TGTGCCAGCAGCCAAGCCCCGGGAGACTACAATGAGCAGTTCTTC
NA,TRBJ2-7,TRBV2,TRBD1,CASRPQGWGEQYF,TGTGCCAGCAGACCACAGGGGTGGGGCGAGCAGTACTTC
NA,TRBJ1-4,TRBV19,TRBD1,CASRQGVGLANEKLFF,TGTGCCAGTCGGCAGGGGGTCGGGTTAGCTAATGAAAAACTGTTTTTT
NA,TRBJ2-4,TRBV11-2,NA,CASSPGEGEVAKNIQYF,TGTGCCAGCAGCCCCGGGGAGGGGGAGGTAGCCAAAAACATTCAGTACTTC
NA,TRBJ1-2,TRBV4-2,TRBD1,CASSQRTGHDGYTF,TGTGCCAGCAGCCAACGGACAGGGCACGATGGCTACACCTTC
NA,TRBJ2-7,TRBV2,TRBD2,CASSQLGGAYEQYF,TGTGCCAGCAGCCAACTCGGGGGGGCCTACGAGCAGTACTTC
NA,TRBJ2-3,TRBV28,TRBD2,CASRTNRGADTQYF,TGTGCCAGCAGGACCAATCGGGGGGCAGATACGCAGTATTTT
NA,TRBJ1-5,TRBV2,TRBD1,CASTGQSNQPQHF,TGTGCCAGCACGGGACAGAGCAATCAGCCCCAGCATTTT
NA,TRBJ2-3,TRBV29-1,NA,CSVRTIQRTQYF,TGCAGCGTGAGGACAATTCAGCGTACGCAGTATTTT
NA,TRBJ2-7,TRBV7-9,NA,CASSLEGAEQYF,TGTGCCAGCAGCTTGGAGGGAGCCGAGCAGTACTTC
NA,TRBJ2-7,TRBV27,NA,CASSMSGSYEQYF,TGTGCCAGCAGTATGAGCGGCTCCTACGAGCAGTACTTC
few,TRBJ1-4,TRBV5-6,NA,CASSLRRGSTNEKLFF,TGTGCCAGCAGCTTGCGGCGGGGCTCAACTAATGAAAAACTGTTTTTT
NA,TRBJ1-1,TRBV7-3,NA,CASSYRVNTEAFF,TGTGCCAGCAGCTACAGGGTTAACACTGAAGCTTTCTTT
once,TRBJ2-7,TRBV28,NA,CASTSKVERVLASEQYF,TGTGCCAGCACCTCAAAGGTGGAGCGGGTTTTAGCATCCGAGCAGTACTTC
NA,TRBJ1-4,TRBV6-5,NA,CASSYQGTTNEKLFF,TGTGCCAGCAGTTATCAGGGAACAACTAATGAAAAACTGTTTTTT
NA,TRBJ2-7,TRBV11-2,NA,CASSWGPYEQYF,TGTGCCAGCAGCTGGGGCCCCTACGAGCAGTACTTC
NA,TRBJ1-5,TRBV2,NA,CASSDDGGGYSNQPQHF,TGTGCCAGCAGTGACGACGGTGGCGGGTATAGCAATCAGCCCCAGCATTTT
NA,TRBJ2-7,TRBV27,NA,CASSLRGLYEQYF,TGTGCCAGCAGTTTAAGAGGCCTTTACGAGCAGTACTTC
NA,TRBJ1-1,TRBV18,NA,CASSPDRPNTEAFF,TGTGCCAGCTCACCAGACAGGCCGAACACTGAAGCTTTCTTT
NA,TRBJ2-5,TRBV9,NA,CASSVQSWETQYF,TGTGCCAGCAGCGTACAGTCCTGGGAGACCCAGTACTTC